Following are 28 T cell receptor beta chains from one sample sequenced in a study of metastatic and nonmetastatic thyroid tumors. TCRdb called clones again from the PCR reads with MiXCR. The top ten clones hold around 21% of a sample with fewer than 25,000 clones, roughly 18% of them seen once. Thyroid surgery was preceded by no treatment in any patient. The sequencing input was blood. The receptors derive from a male donor with papillary thyroid cancer or a benign thyroid nodule (not recorded which). Some clones in this sample may be carry-over from other donors' samples.

This clone was seen a handful of times. V gene TRBV19 combines with J gene TRBJ2-5; D ambiguous. Trimming shortened V by 4 bases and J by 5 bases, and 8 bases separated the two germline ends. The CDR3 covers 12 residues. The V gene's germline CDR1 is LNHDA and CDR2 SQIVND (reference sequence). The CDR3 loop reads CASSTRTETQYF. In DNA form, the CDR3 reads TGTGCCAGTAGTACCCGTACGGAGACCCAGTACTTC.

This clone came up many times. This sequence joins TRBV28 and TRBJ2-1, with D perhaps being TRBD1 or TRBD2 (5 bases each). Trimming pared 1 base from V and 6 bases from J, leaving 10 bases between. The CDR3 covers 14 residues. The germline V gene has CDR1 MDHEN and CDR2 SYDVKM. The CDR3 spells CASSLSDGANEQFF. CDR3 DNA sequence: TGTGCCAGCAGTTTATCAGACGGGGCCAATGAGCAGTTCTTC.

This clone was seen repeatedly, ten times or more. The genes are TRBV18 and TRBJ1-1; no firm D call. Trimming left V 3 bases short and J 7 bases short, with 9 bases between. This CDR3 has 12 amino acids. The germline CDR1 and CDR2 sequences are KGHSH and LQKENI. This CDR3 reads CASSPYNGEAFF. The DNA of the CDR3 is TGTGCCAGCTCACCTTATAACGGTGAAGCTTTCTTT. Full variable domain (missing parts from reference TRBV18 and TRBJ1-1): NAGVMQNPRHLVRRRGQEARLRCSPMKGHSHVYWYRQLPEEGLKFMVYLQKENIIDESGMPKERFSAEFPKEGPSILRIQQVVRGDSAAYFCASSPYNGEAFFGQGTRLTVV.

This clone is termed medium-sized. The chain couples TRBV30 to TRBJ1-6; D unresolved. Germline V gene lookup returns CDR1 GTSNPN and CDR2 SVGIG (reference sequence). This CDR3 contains 13 residues. Trimming removed 4 bases from V and 8 bases from J, with 12 bases in between. The CDR3 reads CAWNAALYSPLHF. The CDR3, as DNA: TGTGCCTGGAACGCAGCGCTATATTCACCCCTCCACTTT.

This clone was seen many times. This rearrangement joins TRBV28 to TRBJ2-5, with D hard to call. CDR1 is MDHEN and CDR2 is SYDVKM in the germline V gene. This CDR3 is 14 amino acids long. Trimming pared 3 bases from V and 1 base from J, leaving 9 bases between. The CDR3 DNA reads TGTGCCAGCAGTTTTCGGCAGTTCCAAGAGACCCAGTACTTC. Residues: CASSFRQFQETQYF.

This clone occurred a few times. This may come from a read error, since a much larger clone is one base off. The chain employs TRBV28 and TRBJ2-5; the D is unclear. This CDR3 comprises 14 residues. Per germline, CDR1 MDHEN and CDR2 SYDVKM. CDR3 region: CASSPHLPQETQYF. CDR3 coding DNA: TGCGCCAGCAGTCCACACCTACCCCAAGAGACCCAGTACTTC.

The gene calls are TRBV28 and TRBJ2-7; TRBD1 is a possible D gene (5 bases). Germline loops: CDR1 MDHEN, CDR2 SYDVKM. The CDR3 covers 13 residues. V dropped 2 bases and J dropped 5 bases, with 10 bases sitting between them. The CDR3 loop reads CASSLKGIHEQYF. Written as DNA, the CDR3 is TGTGCCAGCAGTTTAAAGGGGATCCACGAGCAGTACTTC.

This clone has only a few counts. The CDR3 DNA sequence: TGTGCCAGCAGTGCCCTACAGGGATTACGAGCCTACGAGCAGTACGTC. Its protein is CASSALQGLRAYEQYV. The V and J genes are TRBV6-1 and TRBJ2-7, with a weak D call TRBD1 (6 bases). Between the trimmed V and J ends, which lost 4 bases and 2 bases, there was a span of 18 bases. The CDR3 runs to 16 residues. Germline-derived CDR1 and CDR2 are MNHNS and SASEGT.

This clone was picked up a small number of times. A much larger clone lies one base from this, so it may be a read error. The chain combines TRBV7-3 with TRBJ1-6, with D hard to call. The CDR3 loop spans 13 amino acids. CDR1 is SGHTA, CDR2 FQGTGA, per germline. Trimming left V 6 bases short and J 5 bases short, with 8 bases between. The CDR3 is CASSLTDNSPLHF. The CDR3 coding sequence is TGTGCCAGCAGTCTCACAGATAATTCACCCCTCCACTTT.

This clone was seen ten or more times. A much larger clone is a single base away; this may be a read error. This chain joins TRBV28 and TRBJ1-2, with unresolved D. Germline lookup yields CDR1 MDHEN and CDR2 SYDVKM. The CDR3 covers 11 residues. Trimming shortened V by 8 bases and J by 1 base, and 5 bases separated the two germline ends. The CDR3 nucleotides read TGTGCCAGCCCCCTTAACTATGGCTACACCTTC. Protein product: CASPLNYGYTF.

This clone showed up many times. The chain is built from TRBV10-3 and TRBJ2-3, with D possibly matching TRBD2 (5 bases). The germline gives CDR1 ENHRY, CDR2 SYGVKD. The CDR3 consists of 14 residues. V dropped 6 bases and J dropped 3 bases, with 13 bases sitting between them. The CDR3 DNA is TGTGCCATCAGGGGGATTACGGGGACAGATACGCAGTATTTT. Its protein is CAIRGITGTDTQYF.

The chain carries TRBV6-1 and TRBJ2-7, with D tentatively TRBD1 or TRBD2 (6 bases each). The V gene lost 2 bases and the J gene lost 10 bases, with 24 bases spanning the gap. Germline CDR1 and CDR2: MNHNS and SASEGT. The CDR3 spans 16 residues. The CDR3 sequence: CASSEYRGPVIYYQYF. The DNA for the CDR3 is TGTGCCAGCAGTGAATATCGGGGGCCGGTTATCTACTATCAGTACTTC.

This clone is medium-sized. The J gene is TRBJ2-1, the V gene TRBV28; D may be TRBD2 (6 bases). This CDR3 contains 14 residues. The ends were cut back, 6 bases at V and 5 bases at J, with 14 bases in the middle. Germline V gives CDR1 MDHEN, CDR2 SYDVKM. CDR3 protein: CASRPPAGHNEQFF. The DNA of the CDR3 is TGTGCCAGCAGACCCCCGGCGGGACACAATGAGCAGTTCTTC.

This clone was counted a few times. The rearrangement joins TRBV5-1 to TRBJ2-2; TRBD1 matches at 7 bases. There are 14 residues in the CDR3. Germline V CDR1 and CDR2: SGHRS, YFSETQ. V trimming: 4 bases; J trimming: 3 bases; junction bases outside the gene matches: 3. The CDR3 loop is CASSRDRDTGELFF. CDR3 bases: TGCGCCAGCAGCCGAGACAGGGACACCGGGGAGCTGTTTTTT.

This clone was picked up many times. The V call is TRBV9, the J call TRBJ2-5; D unresolved. There are 9 residues in the CDR3. The V gene lost 3 bases and the J gene lost 6 bases, with 0 bases spanning the gap. Germline lookup yields CDR1 SGDLS and CDR2 YYNGEE. CDR3 region: CASSETQYF. For the CDR3, the DNA is TGTGCCAGCAGCGAGACCCAGTACTTC.

This clone was counted at least ten times. This chain joins TRBV20-1 and TRBJ1-1; 8 nucleotides agree with TRBD1. The V gene end was trimmed by 1 base and the J gene end by 3 bases; junction bases not matched to a gene: 4. Germline assignment: CDR1 DFQATT and CDR2 SNEGSKA (reference sequence). The CDR3 totals 14 residues. CDR3 in amino acids: CSARGTDRDTEAFF. CDR3 sequence (DNA): TGCAGTGCTAGAGGTACGGACAGGGACACTGAAGCTTTCTTT.

J is TRBJ1-2 and V is TRBV7-9; D is undetermined. Germline CDR1 and CDR2: SEHNR and FQNEAQ (reference sequence). The germline V and J ends were trimmed by 5 bases and 5 bases, with 12 bases remaining between them. The CDR3 runs 13 residues. CDR3 coding DNA: TGTGCCAGCAGCCCCTCGGCCATTTATGGCTACACCTTC. The encoded protein is CASSPSAIYGYTF.

The table lists this clone with many counts. The genes are TRBV19 and TRBJ1-1; perhaps TRBD1 as D (6 bases). The CDR3 has 16 amino acids. V was trimmed by 0 bases and J by 0 bases, leaving 11 bases between them. The V gene's germline CDR1 is LNHDA and CDR2 SQIVND (reference sequence). Here the CDR3 reads CASSIDRTGMNTEAFF. For the CDR3, the DNA is TGTGCCAGTAGTATAGATCGAACAGGGATGAACACTGAAGCTTTCTTT.

This clone has a count of ten or more. At the DNA level, this CDR3 is encoded by other sequences in the same sample as well. The chain couples TRBV5-1 to TRBJ2-7; 9 nucleotides line up with TRBD1. The CDR3 is made up of 15 amino acids. V was clipped by 4 bases and J by 1 base; unmatched bases: 6. The V gene's germline CDR1 is SGHRS and CDR2 YFSETQ. The CDR3 loop reads CASSPTGGSSYEQYF. In DNA, the CDR3 is TGCGCCAGCAGCCCCACAGGGGGCTCATCCTACGAGCAGTACTTC.

This clone was counted a few times. V gene TRBV28 combines with J gene TRBJ1-4; D remains ambiguous. The V gene lost 6 bases and the J gene lost 4 bases, with 15 bases spanning the gap. This CDR3 region has 15 residues. Germline V gene lookup returns CDR1 MDHEN and CDR2 SYDVKM. The CDR3 spells CASRVRTVDNEKLFF. CDR3 in DNA: TGTGCCAGCAGAGTGCGAACAGTCGATAATGAAAAACTGTTTTTT.

This clone was detected many times. The chain joins TRBV11-2 to TRBJ2-7; no clear D gene. CDR1 and CDR2 (germline): SGHAT, FQNNGV. The CDR3 sequence is 13 residues long. The V end was cut by 0 bases, the J end by 5 bases, with 8 bases between. The CDR3 DNA is TGTGCCAGCAGCTTAGATCAAAACGACGAGCAGTACTTC. This translates into CASSLDQNDEQYF.

This clone was detected ten times or more. This chain links TRBV7-9 with TRBJ1-6; D uncertain. With 1 base removed from V and 9 bases from J, the gap between germline ends came to 10 bases. There are 14 residues in the CDR3. Germline V gene sequence: CDR1 SEHNR, CDR2 FQNEAQ (reference sequence). DNA of the CDR3: TGTGCCAGCAGCTTAGGGGCCTTGGGTTCACCCCTCCACTTT. It is translated as CASSLGALGSPLHF.

This clone was recorded a few times. This chain links TRBV2 with TRBJ1-2, with D hard to call. Germline V gene data show CDR1 as SNHLY and CDR2 as FYNNEI. The CDR3 has 14 residues. Deletions cut 4 bases from V and 0 bases from J, with 9 bases between. CDR3 sequence reads: CASSGYSANYGYTF. The CDR3 bases are TGTGCCAGCAGTGGGTACAGCGCTAACTATGGCTACACCTTC.

There are many counts of this clone. CDR3 sequence (DNA): TGCAGTGCTAGACGACAGGGCACTAGCACTGAAGCTTTCTTT. It is translated as CSARRQGTSTEAFF. The chain recombines TRBV20-1 with TRBJ1-1; 7 nucleotides match TRBD1. The CDR3 is 14 residues long. The V segment lost 2 bases and the J segment 4 bases; nucleotides outside the gene matches: 7. CDR1 and CDR2 from the germline V gene are DFQATT and SNEGSKA (reference sequence).

On this clone itself: A much larger clone differs by one base, so this may be a read error. The chain has TRBV5-4 and TRBJ2-3; D is unresolved. CDR3 length: 12 residues. Per germline, CDR1 SGHNT and CDR2 YYREEE (reference sequence). Trimming removed 1 base from V and 4 bases from J, with 4 bases in between. Written as DNA, the CDR3 is TGTGCCAGCAGCTTGAGCTCAGATACGCAGTATTTT. It translates to CASSLSSDTQYF.

This clone was recorded a few times. The chain couples TRBV2 to TRBJ1-2; D perhaps matches TRBD1 (5 bases). Germline V lookup: CDR1 SNHLY, CDR2 FYNNEI. This CDR3 has 14 amino acids. V lost 4 bases to trimming and J lost 2 bases, with 11 bases between them. DNA for the CDR3: TGTGCCAGCAGTGTTGGGCCAGGGAACTATGGCTACACCTTC. Translating it yields CASSVGPGNYGYTF.

This clone was observed many times. The rearrangement uses TRBV29-1 and TRBJ2-3; tentative D call: TRBD1 (6 bases). The V and J ends lost 4 bases and 1 base respectively, with 9 bases between them. This CDR3 comprises 13 residues. Per germline, CDR1 SQVTM and CDR2 ANQGSEA. The chain's CDR3 is CSVVNRGTDTQYF. DNA of the CDR3: TGCAGCGTTGTGAACAGGGGCACAGATACGCAGTATTTT.

This clone was observed many times. In DNA form, the CDR3 reads TGTGCCAGCAGCTTAGTTTCCGGGGGGAGCTCCTACAATGAGCAGTTCTTC. Protein product: CASSLVSGGSSYNEQFF. The chain couples TRBV11-3 to TRBJ2-1; 7 bases fit TRBD2. The germline CDR1 and CDR2 sequences are SGHNT and YENEEA. The length of the CDR3 is 17 residues. Trimming removed 1 base from V and 0 bases from J; junction bases left unmatched: 6.